This T cell receptor (beta chain) was obtained from a study of blood T cell repertoires in COVID-19 (dated by TCRdb to the early 2020s). Looking at the study overall: Samples covering the acute and convalescent phases of COVID-19 were provided by collaborators in the United States, Italy and Spain. Nearly every sample came with metadata listing a de-identified subject ID, COVID-19 status, age in years and sex. HLA class I and class II types, where available, came from metadata supplied by the sample provider rather than from assay-based typing. The dataset comprised deeply sampled blood TCRbeta repertoires from subjects exposed to, actively infected with, or recovered from COVID-19. The material from the prospective study consisted of cDNA or gDNA derived from T cells, B-cell-depleted T cells, or PBMCs. Samples came from the ongoing ImmuneRACE study (first 160 participants) plus 1,254 subjects from 6 global collaborators. The repertoires were released in a freely available public database intended as a resource for research on the immune response to SARS-CoV-2.

Collaborating institutions collected whole blood in K2EDTA tubes following their own protocols. For TCRbeta analysis, collaborators shipped samples as frozen whole blood, isolated PBMCs, or DNA extracted from either of those sample types. TCRbeta CDR3 regions were amplified from genomic DNA by means of the immunoSEQ Assay, a bias-controlled multiplex PCR. Under the source paper's analysis protocol: The number of nucleated cells in each sample was estimated by amplification of reference gene primers within the assay. To quantify the absolute abundance of each unique TCRbeta CDR3 rearrangement, sequence reads were collapsed and filtered. For each sample, productive Simpson clonality was calculated by taking the square root of Simpson's diversity index across productive rearrangements. The table comes from immuneACCESS by way of TCRdb, which keeps in-frame sequences with V and J called. Part of the clones is missing from these tables; in studies checked, under half for an unresolved V gene and the rest for unknown reasons. V and J calls and clone size come straight from that table; D and trimming were deduced from the DNA. The table for this sample lists 130,000 or so clones; approximately 88% of them were counted only once. 1.1% to 1.5% of the sample belongs to the ten largest clones.

The germline V end is reduced by 4 bases and the J end by 6 bases; junction bases left unmatched: 12. Including cysteine and phenylalanine, the CDR3 has 15 amino acids. Only the CDR3 DNA is retained, 45 bases long and in frame from the first base. Taken from the germline V gene, the CDR1 and CDR2 loops are SGHRS and YFSETQ. This clone was seen a single time. Its antigen remains unidentified. No base qualities exist here, and no much larger clone lies one base off it. General findings and caveats noted by the study authors: Clinical and demographic metadata were provided uncurated, with the amount varying by source and participant.

This TCR came from a man aged 55-75 years with acute or convalescent COVID-19. The sequencing sample was made of peripheral blood. This chain joins TRBV5-1 to TRBJ2-7; 8 junctional bases match TRBD2. The sequenced DNA is TGCGCCAGCAGCCTTTTAGCGGGGAGCGGGGTCGAGCAGTACTTC. It is translated as CASSLLAGSGVEQYF. With all but the CDR3 taken from the reference TRBV5-1 and TRBJ2-7 genes, the full variable domain is: KAGVTQTPRYLIKTRGQQVTLSCSPISGHRSVSWYQQTPGQGLQFLFEYFSETQRNKGNFPGRFSGRQFSNSRSEMNVSTLELGDSALYLCASSLLAGSGVEQYFGPGTRLTVT.